Listed below are T cell receptor beta chains from one sample, sequenced in a study of blood T cell repertoires in COVID-19. The method was immunoSEQ multiplex PCR; TCRdb's version includes in-frame clones alone and lacks a portion of them. The sample shows about 170,000 clones, about 80% of them seen only once. What was sequenced was peripheral blood. The receptors stem from a man between 65 and 85 years old with active or convalescent COVID-19. The CDR3 runs from the conserved cysteine through the conserved F or W. The D gene is left open where the match is weak. Where a row states a size, it is once, few, many or the class of an expanded clone; other rows omit it.

size | J | V | D | CDR3 | DNA
. | TRBJ1-4 | TRBV28 | . | CASILRRGRRQGFEKLFF | TGTGCCAGCATCCTTCGTCGGGGCAGGCGGCAGGGGTTTGAAAAACTGTTTTTT
. | TRBJ2-1 | TRBV7-9 | TRBD2 | CASSFLGLAGPNEQFF | TGTGCCAGCAGCTTTCTTGGACTAGCGGGACCAAATGAGCAGTTCTTC
. | TRBJ2-6 | TRBV7-2 | . | CASSLANGANVLTF | TGTGCCAGCAGCTTAGCGAATGGGGCCAACGTCTTGACTTTC
. | TRBJ2-1 | TRBV4-2 | TRBD2 | CASKKGPSGGVAGYNEQFF | TGTGCCAGCAAAAAGGGTCCTAGCGGGGGGGTCGCTGGGTACAATGAGCAGTTCTTC
. | TRBJ2-7 | TRBV15 | TRBD1 | CATSRARTGVTYEQYF | TGTGCCACCAGCAGAGCCCGGACAGGGGTGACCTACGAGCAGTACTTC
. | TRBJ2-6 | TRBV15 | TRBD1 | CATSTRQGETGANVLTF | TGTGCCACCAGCACCAGACAGGGGGAAACTGGGGCCAACGTCCTGACTTTC
. | TRBJ1-6 | TRBV28 | TRBD1 | CASKGDRRSSYNSPLHF | TGTGCCAGCAAGGGGGACAGGCGCAGCTCCTATAATTCACCCCTCCACTTT
few | TRBJ2-1 | TRBV30 | TRBD1 | CACPGTGSAGWVF | TGTGCCTGTCCCGGGACAGGGTCGGCGGGATGGGTCTTC
few | TRBJ2-7 | TRBV4-1 | TRBD1 | CASSPGQGTSYEQYF | TGCGCCAGCAGCCCGGGACAGGGGACCTCCTACGAGCAGTACTTC
. | TRBJ2-2 | TRBV11-3 | TRBD2 | CASSLGAGTSYTGELFF | TGTGCCAGCAGCTTAGGCGCCGGGACTAGCTACACCGGGGAGCTGTTTTTT
. | TRBJ2-7 | TRBV5-5 | TRBD1 | CASSLARDRGFHEQYF | TGTGCCAGCAGCTTGGCCCGGGACAGGGGGTTCCACGAGCAGTACTTC
. | TRBJ2-2 | TRBV5-1 | TRBD2 | CASSLPGGSTGELFF | TGCGCCAGCAGCTTACCGGGAGGGTCAACCGGGGAGCTGTTTTTT
. | TRBJ2-7 | TRBV2 | TRBD2 | CAPREGFEQYF | TGTGCCCCCAGGGAGGGATTCGAGCAGTACTTC
. | TRBJ1-1 | TRBV6-6 | TRBD1 | CASSKPTGSTEAFF | TGTGCCAGCAGTAAACCGACAGGGTCCACTGAAGCTTTCTTT
. | TRBJ1-5 | TRBV7-8 | . | CASSYGQNQPQHF | TGTGCCAGCAGCTATGGACAGAATCAGCCCCAGCATTTT
. | TRBJ2-6 | TRBV7-8 | TRBD1 | CASSRDRDSGANVLTF | TGTGCCAGCAGCCGAGACAGGGACTCTGGGGCCAACGTCCTGACTTTC
few | TRBJ2-1 | TRBV7-8 | TRBD1 | CASSTRDRASNEQFF | TGTGCCAGCAGCACCCGCGACAGGGCTTCAAATGAGCAGTTCTTC
. | TRBJ2-7 | TRBV6-2/TRBV6-3 | TRBD2 | CASSRTSGSYEQYF | TGTGCCAGCAGTCGGACTAGCGGGAGCTACGAGCAGTACTTC
many | TRBJ2-3 | TRBV7-3 | . | CASSRLSLSTDTQYF | TGTGCCAGCAGCCGACTGTCCTTGAGCACAGATACGCAGTATTTT
. | TRBJ2-7 | TRBV2 | TRBD1 | CASRPTGGEQYF | TGTGCCAGCAGACCCACAGGGGGCGAGCAGTACTTC
once | TRBJ1-2 | TRBV2 | TRBD1 | CASSEGQKIYGYTF | TGTGCCAGCAGTGAGGGACAGAAAATCTATGGCTACACCTTC
. | TRBJ1-4 | TRBV5-7 | TRBD1 | CASSYGGQGCEKLFF | TGTGCCAGCAGCTACGGGGGACAGGGATGCGAAAAACTGTTTTTT